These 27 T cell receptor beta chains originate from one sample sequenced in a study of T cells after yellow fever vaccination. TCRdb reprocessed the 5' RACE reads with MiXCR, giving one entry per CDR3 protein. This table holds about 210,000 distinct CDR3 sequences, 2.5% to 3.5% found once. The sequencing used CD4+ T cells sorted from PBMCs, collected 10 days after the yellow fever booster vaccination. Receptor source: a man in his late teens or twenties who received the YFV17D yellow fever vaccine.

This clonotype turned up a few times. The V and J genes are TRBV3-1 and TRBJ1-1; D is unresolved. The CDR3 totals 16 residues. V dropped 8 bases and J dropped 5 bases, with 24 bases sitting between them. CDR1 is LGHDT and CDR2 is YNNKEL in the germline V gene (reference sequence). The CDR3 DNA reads TGTGCCAGCGCCAAGGTCACGGTGAGTGGGAGGACTGAAGCTTTCTTT. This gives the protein CASAKVTVSGRTEAFF.

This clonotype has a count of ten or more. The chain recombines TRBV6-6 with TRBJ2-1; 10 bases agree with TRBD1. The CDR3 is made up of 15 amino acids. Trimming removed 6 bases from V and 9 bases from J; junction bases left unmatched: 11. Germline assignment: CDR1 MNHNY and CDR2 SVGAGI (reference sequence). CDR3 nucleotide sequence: TGTGCCAGCAGCTCCCTGGACAGGGGGGCGGGTGAGCAGTTCTTC. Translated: CASSSLDRGAGEQFF.

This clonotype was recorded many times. In DNA form, the CDR3 reads TGTGCCAGCAGCTCCCTTGGGGCTAGCGGGGGAGAGACCCAGTACTTC. Amino acids: CASSSLGASGGETQYF. The V and J genes are TRBV7-2 and TRBJ2-5; 10 nucleotides match TRBD2. This CDR3 region has 16 residues. J lost 4 bases, V lost 4 bases, and 9 bases had no gene match. From germline, CDR1 is SGHTA and CDR2 FQGNSA.

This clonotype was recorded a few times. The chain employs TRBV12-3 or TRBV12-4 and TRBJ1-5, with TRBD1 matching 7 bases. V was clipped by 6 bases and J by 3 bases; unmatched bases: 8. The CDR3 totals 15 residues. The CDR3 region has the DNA TGTGCCAGCAGAGCCGGGACAGACTACAATCAGCCCCAGCATTTT. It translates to CASRAGTDYNQPQHF.

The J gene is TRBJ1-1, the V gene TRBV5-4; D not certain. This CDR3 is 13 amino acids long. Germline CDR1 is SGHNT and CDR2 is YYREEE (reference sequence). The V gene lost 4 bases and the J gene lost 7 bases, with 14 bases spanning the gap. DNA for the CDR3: TGTGCCAGCAGCCCAGGTCGGGGTAATGAAGCTTTCTTT. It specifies CASSPGRGNEAFF.

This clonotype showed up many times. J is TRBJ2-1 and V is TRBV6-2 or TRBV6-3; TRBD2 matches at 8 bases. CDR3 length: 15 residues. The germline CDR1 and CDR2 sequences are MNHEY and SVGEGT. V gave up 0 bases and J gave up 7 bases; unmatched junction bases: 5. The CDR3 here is CASSYSTGLVNEQFF. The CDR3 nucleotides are TGTGCCAGCAGTTACTCGACGGGACTAGTGAATGAGCAGTTCTTC.

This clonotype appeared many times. In nucleotides, the CDR3 is TGCAGCGTCCAATACAATGAGCAGTTCTTC. This encodes CSVQYNEQFF. This chain uses TRBV29-1 with TRBJ2-1; D remains ambiguous. CDR3 length: 10 amino acids. V was shortened by 6 bases and J by 4 bases, with 4 bases between the two germline ends. Germline V CDR1 and CDR2: SQVTM, ANQGSEA.

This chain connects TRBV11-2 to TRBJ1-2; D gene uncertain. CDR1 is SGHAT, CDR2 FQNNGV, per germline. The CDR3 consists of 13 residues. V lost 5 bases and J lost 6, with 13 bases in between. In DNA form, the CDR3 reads TGTGCCAGCAGCCCTCGGACCGGAGATGGCTACACCTTC. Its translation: CASSPRTGDGYTF.

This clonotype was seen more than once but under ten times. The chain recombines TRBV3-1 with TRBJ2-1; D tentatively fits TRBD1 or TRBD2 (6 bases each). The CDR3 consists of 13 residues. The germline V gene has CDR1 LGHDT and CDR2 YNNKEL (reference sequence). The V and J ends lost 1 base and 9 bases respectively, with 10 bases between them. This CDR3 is CASSQGGGGEQFF. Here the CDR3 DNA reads TGTGCCAGCAGCCAAGGAGGAGGGGGTGAGCAGTTCTTC.

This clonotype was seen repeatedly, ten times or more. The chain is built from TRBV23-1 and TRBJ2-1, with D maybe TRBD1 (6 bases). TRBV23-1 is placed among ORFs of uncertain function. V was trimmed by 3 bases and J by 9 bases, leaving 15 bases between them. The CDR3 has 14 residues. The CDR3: CASSQSNRVGEQFF. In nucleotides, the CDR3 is TGCGCCAGCAGTCAGTCGAACAGGGTCGGTGAGCAGTTCTTC.

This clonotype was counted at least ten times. CDR3 DNA: TGTGCCAGCAGAGAGACAGGGGGCATGTTCGAGCAGTACTTC. Translation: CASRETGGMFEQYF. This chain links TRBV6-6 with TRBJ2-7, with 10 nucleotides matching TRBD1. Trimming removed 6 bases from V and 6 bases from J; junction bases left unmatched: 8. The CDR3 is made up of 14 amino acids. Germline-derived CDR1 and CDR2 are MNHNY and SVGAGI (reference sequence).

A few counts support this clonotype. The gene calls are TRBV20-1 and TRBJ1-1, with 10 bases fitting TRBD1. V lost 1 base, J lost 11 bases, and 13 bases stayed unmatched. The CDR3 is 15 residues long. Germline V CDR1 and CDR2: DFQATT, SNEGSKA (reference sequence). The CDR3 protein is CSARGDRGLGSVAFF. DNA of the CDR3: TGCAGTGCTAGAGGCGACAGGGGGCTGGGTTCGGTCGCTTTCTTT.

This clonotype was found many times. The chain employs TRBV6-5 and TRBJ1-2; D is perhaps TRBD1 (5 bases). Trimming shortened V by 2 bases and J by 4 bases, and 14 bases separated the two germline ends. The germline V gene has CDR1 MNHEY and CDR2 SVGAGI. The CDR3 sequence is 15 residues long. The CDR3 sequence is CASSYDAGTLYGYTF. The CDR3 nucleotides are TGTGCCAGCAGTTACGACGCCGGGACCCTCTATGGCTACACCTTC.

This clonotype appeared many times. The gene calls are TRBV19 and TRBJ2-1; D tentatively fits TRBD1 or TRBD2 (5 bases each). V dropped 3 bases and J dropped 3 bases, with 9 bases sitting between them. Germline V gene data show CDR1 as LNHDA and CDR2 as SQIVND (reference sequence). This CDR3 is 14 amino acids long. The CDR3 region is CASSMRGRYNEQFF. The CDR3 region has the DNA TGTGCCAGTAGTATGAGGGGTCGCTACAATGAGCAGTTCTTC.

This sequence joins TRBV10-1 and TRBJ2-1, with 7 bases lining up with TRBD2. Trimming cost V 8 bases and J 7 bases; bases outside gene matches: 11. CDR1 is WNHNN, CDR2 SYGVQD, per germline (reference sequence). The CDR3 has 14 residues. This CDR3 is CASATPGLPNEQFF. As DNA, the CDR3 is TGCGCCAGCGCTACGCCGGGACTACCGAATGAGCAGTTCTTC.

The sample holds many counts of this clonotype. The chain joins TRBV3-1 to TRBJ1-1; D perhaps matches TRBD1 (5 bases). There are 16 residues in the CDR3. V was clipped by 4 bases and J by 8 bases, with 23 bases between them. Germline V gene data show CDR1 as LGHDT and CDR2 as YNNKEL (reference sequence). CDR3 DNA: TGTGCCAGCAGCCTCGGGACCGGGACTCTCCTTCCGGAAGCTTTCTTT. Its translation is CASSLGTGTLLPEAFF.

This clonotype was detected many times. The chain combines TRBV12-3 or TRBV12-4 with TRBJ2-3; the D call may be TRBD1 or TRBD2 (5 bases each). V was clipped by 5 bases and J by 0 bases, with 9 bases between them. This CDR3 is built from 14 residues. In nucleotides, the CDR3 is TGTGCCAGCAGTCGGGACCACAGCACAGATACGCAGTATTTT. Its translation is CASSRDHSTDTQYF.

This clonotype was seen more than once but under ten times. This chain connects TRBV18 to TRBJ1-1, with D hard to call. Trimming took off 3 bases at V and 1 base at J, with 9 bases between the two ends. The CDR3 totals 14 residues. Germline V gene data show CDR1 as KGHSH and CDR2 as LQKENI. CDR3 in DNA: TGTGCCAGCTCACCGGCCGACAAGAACACTGAAGCTTTCTTT. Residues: CASSPADKNTEAFF.

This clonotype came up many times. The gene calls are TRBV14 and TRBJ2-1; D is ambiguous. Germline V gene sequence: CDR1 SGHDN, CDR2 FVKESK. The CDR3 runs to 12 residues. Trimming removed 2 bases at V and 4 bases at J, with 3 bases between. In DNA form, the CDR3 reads TGTGCCAGCAGCCAACAGTACAATGAGCAGTTCTTC. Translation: CASSQQYNEQFF.

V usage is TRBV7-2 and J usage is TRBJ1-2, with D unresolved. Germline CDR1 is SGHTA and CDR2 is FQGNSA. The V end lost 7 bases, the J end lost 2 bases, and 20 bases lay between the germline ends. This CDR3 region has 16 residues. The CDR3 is CASTLGRTAKNYGYTF. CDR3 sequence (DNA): TGTGCCAGCACGTTGGGGAGGACTGCCAAGAACTATGGCTACACCTTC.

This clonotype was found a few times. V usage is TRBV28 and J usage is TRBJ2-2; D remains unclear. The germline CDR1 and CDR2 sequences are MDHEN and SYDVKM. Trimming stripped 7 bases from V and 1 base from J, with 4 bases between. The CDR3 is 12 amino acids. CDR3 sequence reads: CASTWNTGELFF. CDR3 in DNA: TGTGCCAGCACTTGGAACACCGGGGAGCTGTTTTTT.

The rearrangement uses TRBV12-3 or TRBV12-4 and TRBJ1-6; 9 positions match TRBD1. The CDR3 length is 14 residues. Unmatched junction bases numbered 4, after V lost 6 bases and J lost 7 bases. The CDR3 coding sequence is TGTGCCAGCAGAACCGGGACAGGGAATTCACCCCTCCACTTT. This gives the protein CASRTGTGNSPLHF.

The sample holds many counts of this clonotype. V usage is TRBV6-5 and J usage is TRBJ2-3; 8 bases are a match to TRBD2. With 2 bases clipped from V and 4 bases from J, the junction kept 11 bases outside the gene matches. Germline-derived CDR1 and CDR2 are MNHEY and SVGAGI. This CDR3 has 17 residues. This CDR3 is CASSYLGRGGRADTQYF. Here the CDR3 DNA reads TGTGCCAGCAGTTACCTTGGTCGGGGGGGGCGAGCAGATACGCAGTATTTT.

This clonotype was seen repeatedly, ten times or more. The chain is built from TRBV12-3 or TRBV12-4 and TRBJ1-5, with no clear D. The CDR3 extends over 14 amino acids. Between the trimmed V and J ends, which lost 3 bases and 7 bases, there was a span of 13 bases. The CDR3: CASSFALVGQPQHF. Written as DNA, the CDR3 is TGTGCCAGCAGTTTCGCGTTAGTGGGCCAGCCCCAGCATTTT.

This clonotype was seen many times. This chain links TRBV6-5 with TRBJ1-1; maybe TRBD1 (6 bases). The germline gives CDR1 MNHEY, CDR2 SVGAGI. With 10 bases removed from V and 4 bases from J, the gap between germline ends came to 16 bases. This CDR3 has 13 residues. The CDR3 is CATLSWDTTEAFF. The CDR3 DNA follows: TGTGCCACCTTAAGTTGGGACACCACTGAAGCTTTCTTT.

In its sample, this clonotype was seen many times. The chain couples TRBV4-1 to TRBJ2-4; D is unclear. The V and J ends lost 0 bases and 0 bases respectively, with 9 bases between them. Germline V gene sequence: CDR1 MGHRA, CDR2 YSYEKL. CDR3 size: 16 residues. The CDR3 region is CASSQEVLVAKNIQYF. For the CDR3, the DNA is TGCGCCAGCAGCCAAGAGGTATTAGTAGCCAAAAACATTCAGTACTTC.

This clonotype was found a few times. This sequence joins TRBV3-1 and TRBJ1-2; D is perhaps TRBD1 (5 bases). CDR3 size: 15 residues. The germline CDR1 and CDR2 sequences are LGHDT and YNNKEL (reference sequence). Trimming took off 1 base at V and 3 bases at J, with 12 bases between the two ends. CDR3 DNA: TGTGCCAGCAGCCAAGGGAGGGGCCATTACTATGGCTACACCTTC. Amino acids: CASSQGRGHYYGYTF.